The entry below describes one T cell receptor beta chain. The antigen is undetermined. The source of the sample is a study of T cells in narcolepsy. Study in general: Healthy controls were enrolled alongside patients with narcolepsy type 1 or type 2.

CDR3 length: 12 amino acids. V was pared by 5 bases and J by 7 bases, with 11 bases between. The V gene's germline CDR1 is SGHTA and CDR2 FQGNSA. Overall study results and limits: Blood of same and different patients, but not healthy controls, reportedly held recurring autoreactive clonotypes. In some patient and control memory CD4+ samples, autoreactive clones were absent. Same-patient CSF and blood CD4+ T cell clonotypes included HCRT-specific and TRIB2-specific autoreactive ones.

The method was immunoSEQ multiplex PCR; TCRdb's version includes in-frame clones alone and lacks a portion of them. The sample lists around 27,000 clones; approximately 80% were seen once. The chain links TRBV7-2 to TRBJ1-2, with D possibly being TRBD1 (5 bases). The sequence came from a human donor with narcolepsy. Sequenced input: CD45RA- memory CD4+ T cells from PBMCs. This CDR3 is CASSPRRGGYTF. The DNA of the CDR3 is TGTGCCAGCAGCCCCCGAAGGGGTGGCTACACCTTC.